This entry describes one T cell receptor (beta chain). Original processing notes: Reference gene primer amplification in the assay estimated nucleated cell counts. This table comes from immunoSEQ multiplex PCR, and its TCRdb copy is limited to in-frame clones, with some not included. That table gives V, J and clone size, and the DNA gave D and trimming. The table lists a few hundred thousand clones, 80% to 90% of them singletons. The CDR3 has 15 amino acids. Germline CDR1 reads LNHDA; CDR2 reads SQIVND (reference sequence). The J segment lost 4 bases and the V segment lost 6 bases, leaving 6 bases of the junction unmatched. This specimen comes from a study of blood T cell repertoires in COVID-19. About the study: Sites in the United States, Italy and Spain provided acute and convalescent COVID-19 samples. In each case, the material was cDNA or gDNA derived from T cells, B-cell-depleted T cells, or PBMCs.

The rearrangement links TRBV19 to TRBJ2-2, with 9 bases identical to TRBD2. Sample: peripheral blood. This clonotype was sampled from a man aged 18 to 35 who had recovered from COVID-19. The CDR3 sequence: CASSQGTSRTGELFF. The CDR3 DNA follows: TGTGCCAGTAGCCAGGGGACTAGCCGCACCGGGGAGCTGTTTTTT.